This is a list of T cell receptor beta chains from one sample in a study of blood T cells in healthy people across ages. TCRdb reanalysed the 5' RACE reads using MiXCR and keeps one entry per CDR3 protein. The table has about 730,000 distinct CDR3 sequences, roughly 47% seen once. Input material: blood. These receptor sequences come from a woman aged 55-70 years in good health. Both conserved end residues are part of each CDR3. D genes are given only for firm matches. A row's size may be missing; if present it is once, few, many or a size class.

>-|TRBJ2-5|TRBV6-2/TRBV6-3|few
CATTNQETQYF
TGTGCCACTACCAACCAAGAGACCCAGTACTTC
>-|TRBJ1-1|TRBV10-3|once
CAISGTAVNTEAFF
TGTGCCATCAGTGGAACGGCCGTGAACACTGAAGCTTTCTTT
>-|TRBJ2-3|TRBV6-1|-
CASSEGVSSTDTQYF
TGTGCCAGCAGTGAAGGCGTGTCGAGCACAGATACGCAGTATTTT
>-|TRBJ1-6|TRBV6-5|once
CASSYSRGGDSPLHF
TGTGCCAGCAGTTACTCCAGGGGTGGCGATTCACCCCTCCACTTT
>TRBD1|TRBJ2-5|TRBV12-3/TRBV12-4|many
CASIPTGGQTQYF
TGTGCCAGCATTCCGACAGGGGGTCAGACCCAGTACTTC
>-|TRBJ1-6|TRBV27|-
CASSLSVGGTKHSPLHF
TGTGCCAGCAGTTTATCGGTTGGAGGGACGAAGCATTCACCCCTCCACTTT
>-|TRBJ2-5|TRBV7-2|-
CASSLTKTQYF
TGTGCCAGCAGCTTAACGAAGACCCAGTACTTC
>TRBD2|TRBJ2-1|TRBV9|-
CASSTQGAASGRNEQFF
TGTGCCAGCAGCACCCAGGGCGCAGCTAGCGGGAGGAATGAGCAGTTCTTC
>-|TRBJ2-3|TRBV20-1|-
CSAPPDTDTQYF
TGCAGTGCACCCCCGGACACAGATACGCAGTATTTT
>-|TRBJ2-5|TRBV9|-
CASSVATLAQETQYF
TGTGCCAGCAGCGTAGCTACCCTAGCCCAAGAGACCCAGTACTTC
>TRBD1|TRBJ1-5|TRBV5-1|-
CASSLQGTGNQPQHF
TGCGCCAGCAGCTTACAAGGGACAGGCAATCAGCCCCAGCATTTT
>-|TRBJ2-6|TRBV20-1|few
CSARGSAGLSSGANVLTF
TGCAGTGCTAGGGGGTCGGCAGGGTTGAGCTCTGGGGCCAACGTCCTGACTTTC
>-|TRBJ2-5|TRBV6-2/TRBV6-3|-
CASTGQGAETQYF
TGTGCCAGCACCGGGCAAGGAGCGGAGACCCAGTACTTC
>TRBD2|TRBJ2-1|TRBV7-2|few
CASSSLGLAGYNEQFF
TGTGCCAGCAGCTCCCTCGGACTAGCGGGCTACAATGAGCAGTTCTTC
>-|TRBJ2-7|TRBV4-2|many
CASSQTSVEQYF
TGTGCCAGCAGCCAAACGAGCGTGGAGCAGTACTTC
>TRBD2|TRBJ2-7|TRBV12-3/TRBV12-4|many
CASSPQGLAGHEQYF
TGTGCCAGCAGTCCCCAGGGACTAGCGGGCCACGAGCAGTACTTC
>TRBD2|TRBJ2-5|TRBV20-1|-
CSVQKTSWAQETQYF
TGCAGTGTCCAAAAGACTAGCTGGGCCCAAGAGACCCAGTACTTC
>TRBD1|TRBJ1-2|TRBV10-3|few
CAISDGQDGYTF
TGTGCCATCAGTGACGGACAGGATGGCTACACCTTC
>TRBD2|TRBJ2-7|TRBV9|-
CASSTIGLADNEQYF
TGTGCCAGCAGCACTATCGGGCTAGCGGACAATGAGCAGTACTTC
>-|TRBJ1-2|TRBV2|many
CASRAGARSGYTF
TGTGCCAGCAGGGCCGGGGCCCGCAGTGGCTACACCTTC
>TRBD1|TRBJ2-7|TRBV20-1|few
CSARGGDRSSYEQYF
TGCAGTGCTAGAGGGGGGGACAGGAGCTCCTACGAGCAGTACTTC
>-|TRBJ2-5|TRBV4-1|-
CASSRDFETQYF
TGCGCCAGCAGCCGAGATTTCGAGACCCAGTACTTC
>-|TRBJ1-1|TRBV4-1|-
CANSQDSGRTFMNTEAFF
TGCGCCAACAGCCAAGATTCAGGCAGGACCTTTATGAACACTGAAGCTTTCTTT
>TRBD1|TRBJ2-5|TRBV28|few
CASSFAPRGQGETQYF
TGTGCCAGCAGTTTCGCCCCCAGGGGGCAGGGGGAGACCCAGTACTTC
>TRBD1|TRBJ2-5|TRBV3-1|-
CASSTRTGNQETQYF
TGTGCCAGCAGCACTCGGACAGGGAACCAAGAGACCCAGTACTTC
>TRBD2|TRBJ2-1|TRBV28|-
CASSPLIAGGNNEQFF
TGTGCCAGCAGTCCACTAATAGCGGGAGGGAACAATGAGCAGTTCTTC
>-|TRBJ1-1|TRBV7-6|-
CASSTDVRRVDTEAFF
TGTGCCAGCAGCACGGACGTAAGAAGGGTGGACACTGAAGCTTTCTTT
>-|TRBJ1-2|TRBV14|-
CASSQEIGGANYGYTF
TGTGCCAGCAGCCAAGAAATCGGGGGGGCTAACTATGGCTACACCTTC
>-|TRBJ2-1|TRBV4-2|many
CASSQFVEDEQFF
TGTGCCAGCAGCCAATTTGTAGAGGATGAGCAGTTCTTC
>-|TRBJ2-5|TRBV6-5|-
CASSYQAGMSWETQYF
TGTGCCAGCAGTTACCAGGCAGGGATGTCCTGGGAGACCCAGTACTTC
>-|TRBJ1-6|TRBV30|-
CAWGVWGESPLHF
TGTGCCTGGGGAGTGTGGGGCGAATCACCCCTCCACTTT
>TRBD2|TRBJ2-7|TRBV10-3|many
CATSEGSSGALGDEQYF
TGTGCCACCTCGGAAGGGTCTAGCGGGGCCTTAGGGGACGAGCAGTACTTC
>TRBD1|TRBJ2-7|TRBV6-2/TRBV6-3|few
CASSEDRTTYEQYF
TGTGCCAGCAGCGAGGACAGGACAACCTACGAGCAGTACTTC
>-|TRBJ2-3|TRBV6-2/TRBV6-3|many
CASSPTGDTQYF
TGTGCCAGCAGCCCCACCGGGGATACGCAGTATTTT
>TRBD1|TRBJ2-7|TRBV20-1|-
CSATSGTGPDEQYF
TGCAGTGCTACTTCCGGGACAGGACCCGACGAGCAGTACTTC
>-|TRBJ2-2|TRBV4-3|few
CASSQDSAGELFF
TGCGCCAGCAGCCAAGACTCCGCCGGGGAGCTGTTTTTT
>TRBD2|TRBJ2-1|TRBV7-2|many
CASSYGLAVAYNEQFF
TGTGCCAGCAGCTATGGACTAGCGGTGGCTTACAATGAGCAGTTCTTC
>-|TRBJ2-1|TRBV20-1|-
CSANFYNEQFF
TGCAGTGCTAATTTCTACAATGAGCAGTTCTTC
>-|TRBJ2-1|TRBV28|-
CASSSGLAAEGEQFF
TGTGCCAGCAGCTCTGGTCTAGCCGCGGAGGGGGAGCAGTTCTTC
>TRBD2|TRBJ2-5|TRBV12-3/TRBV12-4|many
CASSSEASGRTKTQYF
TGTGCCAGCAGTTCCGAGGCTAGCGGGAGGACAAAGACCCAGTACTTC
>TRBD2|TRBJ2-7|TRBV29-1|-
CSVLAGGYEQYF
TGCAGCGTTCTAGCGGGGGGATACGAGCAGTACTTC
>TRBD1|TRBJ1-6|TRBV29-1|-
CSVEGQGDSPLHF
TGCAGCGTCGAGGGACAGGGGGATTCACCCCTCCACTTT
>-|TRBJ1-6|TRBV6-1|-
CASSEVGDSPLHF
TGTGCCAGCAGTGAAGTAGGGGATTCACCCCTCCACTTT
>-|TRBJ1-4|TRBV20-1|-
CSARDRRRPTTNEKLFF
TGCAGTGCTAGAGATCGACGGAGACCTACAACTAATGAAAAACTGTTTTTT
>-|TRBJ2-3|TRBV20-1|few
CSARAGAITDTQYF
TGCAGTGCTAGAGCGGGGGCGATCACAGATACGCAGTATTTT